The rows below give T cell receptor beta chains drawn from one sample of a study of T-cell reconstitution after alpha-beta-depleted transplantation in children. MiXCR was run by TCRdb on the PCR reads, yielding one entry per CDR3 protein. The table includes some 440,000 distinct CDR3 sequences, 15% to 20% detected once. The sequences come from PBMCs, mostly from graft donor cells, collected 360 days after TCRalphabeta/CD19-depleted stem cell transplant. The source is a boy under three years old who had a stem cell transplant for Wiskott-Aldrich syndrome, so the T cells may come from the graft donor. The CDR3 runs from the conserved cysteine through the conserved F or W. A D gene is named only where the DNA matches it firmly. Clone size is given for some rows only: seen once, a few or many times, or a class if the clone is expanded.

clone_size,j_call,d_call,v_call,cdr3_nt,cdr3_aa
many,TRBJ2-7,TRBD2,TRBV20-1,TGCAGTGCTAATCGGCGGGGGTCCTACGAGCAGTACTTC,CSANRRGSYEQYF
few,TRBJ1-1,NA,TRBV20-1,TGCAGTGCTAGACAGAACACTGAAGCTTTCTTT,CSARQNTEAFF
few,TRBJ2-4,NA,TRBV12-3/TRBV12-4,TGTGCCAGCAGTTTACAGGTAGCCAAAAACATTCAGTACTTC,CASSLQVAKNIQYF
many,TRBJ2-2,NA,TRBV18,TGTGCCAGCTCACCCCTCAACACCGGGGAGCTGTTTTTT,CASSPLNTGELFF
few,TRBJ1-1,NA,TRBV12-3/TRBV12-4,TGTGCCAGCAGTTTAGCGGACAGTGAAGCTTTCTTT,CASSLADSEAFF
NA,TRBJ1-2,NA,TRBV7-9,TGTGCCAGCAGCCCCGCGGGAGGATTTGGCTACACCTTC,CASSPAGGFGYTF
NA,TRBJ2-7,TRBD1,TRBV11-2,TGTGCCAGCAGCCAACGCAGGGGGCTACGGAACGAGCAGTACTTC,CASSQRRGLRNEQYF
few,TRBJ2-7,TRBD1,TRBV5-1,TGCGCCAGCACCTCCCCCGACAGGGGAGACTCCTACGAGCAGTACTTC,CASTSPDRGDSYEQYF
few,TRBJ2-5,NA,TRBV6-5,TGTGCCAGCAGTAACAGGGTGGAAGAGACCCAGTACTTC,CASSNRVEETQYF
NA,TRBJ2-1,NA,TRBV14,TGTGCCAGCAGCCTTCTCGGGGGAGCCTACAATGAGCAGTTCTTC,CASSLLGGAYNEQFF
many,TRBJ2-3,TRBD2,TRBV12-3/TRBV12-4,TGTGCCAGCAGTTTCCGTAGCGGGTCCAGCACAGATACGCAGTATTTT,CASSFRSGSSTDTQYF
few,TRBJ2-7,NA,TRBV12-3/TRBV12-4,TGTGCCAGCAGCTATAACACCGGATCCTACGAGCAGTACTTC,CASSYNTGSYEQYF
NA,TRBJ2-5,TRBD2,TRBV5-1,TGCGCCAGCAGCCCTATAGCGGGGGGCTTGGAGACCCAGTACTTC,CASSPIAGGLETQYF
NA,TRBJ2-3,NA,TRBV20-1,TGCAGTGCCGACGGGGGTATGGGAACAGATACGCAGTATTTT,CSADGGMGTDTQYF
NA,TRBJ2-1,NA,TRBV21-1,TGTGCCAGCAGCAACAACAGGGACAAGGTACACAATGAGCAGTTCTTC,CASSNNRDKVHNEQFF
few,TRBJ2-3,TRBD2,TRBV6-1,TGTGCCAGCAGCTGGACTAGCGGGAGGGCCATAGATACGCAGTATTTT,CASSWTSGRAIDTQYF
few,TRBJ2-4,NA,TRBV4-1,TGCGCCAGCAGCCCTCCGATAAGAGTCGGGGACGACAAAAACATTCAGTACTTC,CASSPPIRVGDDKNIQYF